This TCR beta chain was observed in a study of blood T cell repertoires in COVID-19. Whole-study context: The study drew acute and convalescent COVID-19 samples from the United States, Italy and Spain. Sources were T cells, B-cell-depleted T cells, or PBMCs; the material itself was cDNA or gDNA.

The V gene's germline CDR1 is ENHRY and CDR2 SYGVKD. The length of the CDR3 is 14 residues. V was pared by 5 bases and J by 5 bases, with 15 bases between. Per the original methods: Nucleated cell counts were estimated from reference gene primer amplification. Measured with immunoSEQ multiplex PCR; TCRdb has only the in-frame clones, and not every one. The V and J calls and clone size are taken from that table; D and trimming were inferred from the DNA. Of about 150,000 clones listed, 75% to 90% are singletons. Source material: peripheral blood. The TCR comes from a woman aged 40 to 50 with acute or convalescent COVID-19. The rearrangement uses TRBV10-3 and TRBJ1-2, with a possible D match to TRBD1 (5 bases). DNA of the CDR3: TGTGCCATCAGTTTCGGTCCAGGGCCGTATGGCTACACCTTC. Residues: CAISFGPGPYGYTF.